Only a few counts were recorded for the clone carrying this T cell receptor (beta chain). The antigen is undetermined. The data were taken from a study of cytomegalovirus exposure and HLA in healthy donors. Regarding the study as a whole: Per published accounts, TCR beta sequences correctly predicted the HLA-A and HLA-B alleles of most subjects. V- and J-gene trimming of TCR beta was linked (in a later analysis) to a missense DCLRE1C variant. CMV serostatus was the only recorded immune exposure for donors.

60 Vbeta and 13 Jbeta primers were used in PCR. The protocol was immunoSEQ multiplex PCR, while the TCRdb copy is restricted to in-frame clones and leaves out a portion. The profile covers around 40,000 clones, with around two thirds appearing a single time and approximately 8.4% taken by the ten largest. The CDR3 totals 14 residues. Per the germline V gene, CDR1 is ENHRY and CDR2 is SYGVKD. Trimming cost V 6 bases and J 10 bases, with 16 bases left between them. The TCR originated in a human donor in good health. The specimen was PBMCs. This rearrangement joins TRBV10-3 to TRBJ1-6, with a weak D call TRBD1 (6 bases). The CDR3 region has the DNA TGTGCCATCAGGGAGGACAGCCTTGAGTCACCCCTCCACTTT. It codes for CAIREDSLESPLHF.